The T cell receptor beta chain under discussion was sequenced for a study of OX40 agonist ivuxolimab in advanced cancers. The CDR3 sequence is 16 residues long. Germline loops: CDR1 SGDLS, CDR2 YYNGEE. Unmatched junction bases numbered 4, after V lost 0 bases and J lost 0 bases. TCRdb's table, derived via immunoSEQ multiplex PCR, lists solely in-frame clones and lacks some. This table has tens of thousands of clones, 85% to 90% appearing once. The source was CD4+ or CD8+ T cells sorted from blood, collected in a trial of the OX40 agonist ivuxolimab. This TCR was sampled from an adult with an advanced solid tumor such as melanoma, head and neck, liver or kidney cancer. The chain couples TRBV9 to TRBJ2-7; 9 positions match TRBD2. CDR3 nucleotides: TGTGCCAGCAGCGTAGGTGGTAGCGGGAGCTCCTACGAGCAGTACTTC. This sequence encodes CASSVGGSGSSYEQYF.